The clone carrying this T cell receptor (beta chain) came up a few times. Its antigen is not identified. The data were taken from a study of beta chain features in type 1 diabetes. Study-level points and caveats: PCR might favor shorter templates, but any such skew would affect patients and controls equally. Among all four CD4+ subsets, Type 1 diabetes patients had TCRB CDR3s that were moderately but significantly shorter.

Sequenced material consisted of expressed TCRB transcripts (all of the isolated RNA was reverse transcribed). Method: immunoSEQ multiplex PCR; TCRdb's copy keeps in-frame clones and lacks some. This sample has under 300,000 clones, with 20% to 25% found just once. CDR1 and CDR2 (germline): SNHLY, FYNNEI. The CDR3 has 16 residues. V lost 6 bases to trimming and J lost 0 bases, with 14 bases between them. The TCR originated in a woman in her twenties or thirties with type 1 diabetes. The sequenced material came from naive CD4+ T cells from blood. V usage is TRBV2 and J usage is TRBJ2-2; possibly TRBD2 for D (5 bases). CDR3 bases: TGTGCCAGCAGAGAGTCAGCGGATGCGAACACCGGGGAGCTGTTTTTT. This translates into CASRESADANTGELFF. The variable domain in full, with the rest retrieved from reference TRBV2 and TRBJ2-2, is EPEVTQTPSHQVTQMGQEVILRCVPISNHLYFYWYRQILGQKVEFLVSFYNNEISEKSEIFDDQFSVERPDGSNFTLKIRSTKLEDSAMYFCASRESADANTGELFFGEGSRLTVL.